These 10 T cell receptor beta chains were all obtained from the same sample, sequenced in a study of blood T cell repertoires in COVID-19. Generated by immunoSEQ multiplex PCR, the TCRdb table keeps only in-frame clones and is missing some. Among about 30,000 clones listed, around 88% were seen once. The sample was peripheral blood. These receptors were obtained from a human donor in a cohort sampled during active COVID-19.

This chain connects TRBV5-1 to TRBJ2-3; D is perhaps TRBD1 (6 bases). CDR1 SGHRS and CDR2 YFSETQ come from the germline V gene. The CDR3 sequence is 16 residues long. V was pared by 0 bases and J by 2 bases, with 13 bases between. CDR3 in amino acids: CASSLDTQGITDTQYF. The CDR3, as DNA: TGCGCCAGCAGCTTGGATACGCAGGGGATCACAGATACGCAGTATTTT.

The V gene is TRBV3-1 (or the pseudogene TRBV3-2), the J gene TRBJ2-1, with 10 bases fitting TRBD1. Germline V gives CDR1 LGHDT, CDR2 YNNKEL (reference sequence). The CDR3 has 16 amino acids. V dropped 3 bases and J dropped 7; count of bases not matched to a gene: 9. The CDR3 nucleotides are TGTGCCAGCAGCCAGACCCCGGGACAGGGGAAAAATGAGCAGTTCTTC. Its protein is CASSQTPGQGKNEQFF.

This clone is a singleton in its sample. The gene calls are TRBV2 and TRBJ2-7, with D possibly being TRBD1 (9 bases). The V end lost 5 bases, the J end lost 0 bases, and 14 bases lay between the germline ends. The CDR3 contains 15 residues. Germline CDR1 reads SNHLY; CDR2 reads FYNNEI. The CDR3 is CASSRGGQGSYEQYF. CDR3 coding DNA: TGTGCCAGCAGTCGGGGGGGACAGGGCTCCTACGAGCAGTACTTC.

The chain uses TRBV5-6 and TRBJ2-7, with D tentatively TRBD1 (6 bases). The V gene lost 2 bases and the J gene lost 6 bases, with 12 bases spanning the gap. Per the germline V gene, CDR1 is SGHDT and CDR2 is YYEEEE. The CDR3 length is 13 residues. Written as DNA, the CDR3 is TGTGCCAGCAGCTTTCGACAGGTCTTCGAGCAGTACTTC. Its translation: CASSFRQVFEQYF.

The CDR3 DNA is TGTGCCAGCAGTAAACCGACAGGGGGCAATCAGCCCCAGCATTTT. This encodes CASSKPTGGNQPQHF. The chain links TRBV6-7 to TRBJ1-5, with 8 nucleotides matching TRBD1. TRBV6-7 falls under the ORF class, with uncertain function. The J segment lost 2 bases and the V segment lost 5 bases, leaving 5 bases of the junction unmatched. The CDR3 is 15 amino acids.

V gene TRBV19 combines with J gene TRBJ2-5; 10 bases map to TRBD2. The J segment lost 1 base and the V segment lost 0 bases, leaving 5 bases of the junction unmatched. CDR3 length: 17 residues. From germline, CDR1 is LNHDA and CDR2 SQIVND (reference sequence). In DNA form, the CDR3 reads TGTGCCAGTAGTATAGATGGTCTAGCGGGGGTCCAAGAGACCCAGTACTTC. Translated, it gives CASSIDGLAGVQETQYF.

This chain links TRBV7-9 with TRBJ2-7; D is possibly TRBD2 (6 bases). CDR1 is SEHNR, CDR2 FQNEAQ, per germline (reference sequence). The CDR3 runs 14 residues. Trimming removed 5 bases at V and 1 base at J, with 12 bases between. The CDR3 region is CASSPRRGSYEQYF. The CDR3 coding sequence is TGTGCCAGCAGCCCTCGCCGGGGGTCCTACGAGCAGTACTTC.

The chain combines TRBV4-1 with TRBJ2-3, with 8 bases identical to TRBD2. The V and J ends lost 1 base and 2 bases, in that order; junction bases with no gene match: 8. This CDR3 region has 17 residues. Germline V lookup: CDR1 MGHRA, CDR2 YSYEKL. The DNA of the CDR3 is TGCGCCAGCAGCCAAGTCCCTGCGGGGGGTAACACAGATACGCAGTATTTT. It codes for CASSQVPAGGNTDTQYF.

V and J are TRBV12-3 or TRBV12-4 and TRBJ1-1; no clear D. The V and J ends lost 5 bases and 11 bases respectively, with 9 bases between them. The CDR3 has 10 amino acids. The CDR3 loop reads CASSTRWAFF. The CDR3, as DNA: TGTGCCAGCAGTACCCGGTGGGCTTTCTTT.

The chain recombines TRBV6-5 with TRBJ2-1; no clear D gene. The ends were cut back, 2 bases at V and 7 bases at J, with 9 bases in the middle. Germline V gives CDR1 MNHEY, CDR2 SVGAGI. The CDR3 totals 13 residues. CDR3 residues: CASSYPTGNEQFF. CDR3 bases: TGTGCCAGCAGTTACCCAACCGGGAATGAGCAGTTCTTC.